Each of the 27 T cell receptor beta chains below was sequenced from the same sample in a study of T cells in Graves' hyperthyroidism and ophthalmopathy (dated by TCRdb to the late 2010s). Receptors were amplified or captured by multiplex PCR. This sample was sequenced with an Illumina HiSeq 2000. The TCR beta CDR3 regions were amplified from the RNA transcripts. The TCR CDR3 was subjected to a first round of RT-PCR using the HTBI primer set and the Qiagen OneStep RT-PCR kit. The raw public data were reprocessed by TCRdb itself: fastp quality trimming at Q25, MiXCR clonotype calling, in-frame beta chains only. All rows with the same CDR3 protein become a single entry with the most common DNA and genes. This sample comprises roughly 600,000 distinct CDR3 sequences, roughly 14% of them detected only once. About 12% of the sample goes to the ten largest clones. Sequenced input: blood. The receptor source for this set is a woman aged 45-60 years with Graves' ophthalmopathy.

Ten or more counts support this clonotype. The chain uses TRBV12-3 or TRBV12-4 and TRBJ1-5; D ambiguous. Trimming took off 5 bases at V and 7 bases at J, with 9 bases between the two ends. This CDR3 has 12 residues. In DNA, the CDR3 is TGTGCCAGCAGTCCGTTAGGCCAGCCCCAGCATTTT. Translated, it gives CASSPLGQPQHF.

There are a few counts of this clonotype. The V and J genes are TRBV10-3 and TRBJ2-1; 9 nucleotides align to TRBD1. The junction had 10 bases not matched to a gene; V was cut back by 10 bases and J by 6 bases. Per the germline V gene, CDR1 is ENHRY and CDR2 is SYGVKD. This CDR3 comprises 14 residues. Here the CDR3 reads CATSGTGSFNEQFF. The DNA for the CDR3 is TGTGCCACATCCGGGACAGGGAGTTTCAATGAGCAGTTCTTC.

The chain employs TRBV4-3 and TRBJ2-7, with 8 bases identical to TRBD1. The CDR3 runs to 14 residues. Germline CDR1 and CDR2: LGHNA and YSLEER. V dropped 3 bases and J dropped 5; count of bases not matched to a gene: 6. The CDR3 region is CASSQEDRVHEQYF. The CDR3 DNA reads TGCGCCAGCAGCCAGGAGGACAGGGTCCACGAGCAGTACTTC.

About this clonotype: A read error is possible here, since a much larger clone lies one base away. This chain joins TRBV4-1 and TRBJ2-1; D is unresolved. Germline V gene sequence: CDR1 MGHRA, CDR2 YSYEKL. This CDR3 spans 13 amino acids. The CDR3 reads CASGQDGDNEQFF. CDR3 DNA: TGCGCCAGCGGCCAAGACGGTGACAATGAGCAGTTCTTC.

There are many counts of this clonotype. As DNA, the CDR3 is TGCGCCAGCAGTTCGGACATGTTCTACAATGAGCAGTTCTTC. It is translated as CASSSDMFYNEQFF. The chain employs TRBV5-1 and TRBJ2-1; tentatively, D is TRBD1 (5 bases). Germline CDR1 and CDR2: SGHRS and YFSETQ. V lost 5 bases to trimming and J lost 3 bases, with 12 bases between them. CDR3 size: 14 residues.

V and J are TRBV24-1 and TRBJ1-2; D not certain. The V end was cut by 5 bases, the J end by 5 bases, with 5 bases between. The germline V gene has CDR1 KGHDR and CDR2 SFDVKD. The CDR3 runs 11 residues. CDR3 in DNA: TGTGCCACCAGTGGTTCATATGGCTACACCTTC. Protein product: CATSGSYGYTF.

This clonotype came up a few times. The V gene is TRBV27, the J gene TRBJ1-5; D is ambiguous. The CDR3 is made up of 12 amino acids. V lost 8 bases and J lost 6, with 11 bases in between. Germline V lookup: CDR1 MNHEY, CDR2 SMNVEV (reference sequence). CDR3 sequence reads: CASWVAGQPQHF. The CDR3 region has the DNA TGTGCCAGCTGGGTCGCCGGTCAGCCCCAGCATTTT.

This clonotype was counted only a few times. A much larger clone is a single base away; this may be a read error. The CDR3 loop is CASSLIATAGGTQYF. The CDR3 bases are TGTGCCAGCAGCTTAATCGCGACCGCGGGAGGTACGCAGTATTTT. V and J are TRBV7-3 and TRBJ2-3; 8 bases are a match to TRBD2. Germline CDR1 is SGHTA and CDR2 is FQGTGA. Germline trimming cut 1 base from V and 8 bases from J; bases unmatched to any gene: 8. The CDR3 runs 15 residues. Together with reference TRBV7-3 and TRBJ2-3, the CDR3 gives the full variable domain: GAGVSQTPSNKVTEKGKYVELRCDPISGHTALYWYRQSLGQGPEFLIYFQGTGAADDSGLPNDRFFAVRPEGSVSTLKIQRTERGDSAVYLCASSLIATAGGTQYFGPGTRLTVL.

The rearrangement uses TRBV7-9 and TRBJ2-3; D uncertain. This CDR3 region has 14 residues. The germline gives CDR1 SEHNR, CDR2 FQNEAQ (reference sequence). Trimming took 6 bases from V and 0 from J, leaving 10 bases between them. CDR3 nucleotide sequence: TGTGCCAGCAGTCAACACCTAAGCACAGATACGCAGTATTTT. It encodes CASSQHLSTDTQYF.

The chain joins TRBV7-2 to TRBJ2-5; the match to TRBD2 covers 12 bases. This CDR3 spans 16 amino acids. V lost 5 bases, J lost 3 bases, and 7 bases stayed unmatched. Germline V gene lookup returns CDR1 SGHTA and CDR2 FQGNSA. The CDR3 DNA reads TGTGCCAGCAGCCTCCGGACTAGCGGGATCGAAGAGACCCAGTACTTC. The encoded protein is CASSLRTSGIEETQYF.

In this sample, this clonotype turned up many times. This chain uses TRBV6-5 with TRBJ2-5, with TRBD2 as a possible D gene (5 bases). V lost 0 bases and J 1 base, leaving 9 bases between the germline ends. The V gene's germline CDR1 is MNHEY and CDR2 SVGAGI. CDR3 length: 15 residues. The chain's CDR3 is CASSYSRGSQETQYF. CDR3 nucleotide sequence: TGTGCCAGCAGTTACTCACGGGGATCCCAAGAGACCCAGTACTTC.

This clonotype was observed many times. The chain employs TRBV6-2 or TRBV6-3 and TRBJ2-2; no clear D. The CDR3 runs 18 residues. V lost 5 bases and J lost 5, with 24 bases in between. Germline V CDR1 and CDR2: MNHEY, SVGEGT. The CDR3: CASSTPLGVRVRTGELFF. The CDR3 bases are TGTGCCAGCAGTACCCCCCTCGGCGTACGGGTACGGACCGGGGAGCTGTTTTTT.

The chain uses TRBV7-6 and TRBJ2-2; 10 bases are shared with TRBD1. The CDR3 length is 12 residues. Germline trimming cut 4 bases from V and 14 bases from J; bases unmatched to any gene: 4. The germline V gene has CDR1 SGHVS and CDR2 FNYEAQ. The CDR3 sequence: CASSSWDRGLFF. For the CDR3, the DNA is TGTGCCAGCAGCTCCTGGGACAGGGGACTGTTTTTT.

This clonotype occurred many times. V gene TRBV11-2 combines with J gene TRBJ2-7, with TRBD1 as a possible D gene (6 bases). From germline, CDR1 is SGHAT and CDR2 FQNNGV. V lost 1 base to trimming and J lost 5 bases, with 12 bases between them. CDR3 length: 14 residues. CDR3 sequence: CASSLGGWGHEQYF. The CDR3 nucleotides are TGTGCCAGCAGCTTAGGAGGATGGGGGCACGAGCAGTACTTC.

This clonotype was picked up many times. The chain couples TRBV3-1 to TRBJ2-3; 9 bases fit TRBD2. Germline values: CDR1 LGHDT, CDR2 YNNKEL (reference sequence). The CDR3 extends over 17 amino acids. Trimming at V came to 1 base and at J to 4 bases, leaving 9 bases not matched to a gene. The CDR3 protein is CASSQGVASGTPDTQYF. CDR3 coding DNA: TGTGCCAGCAGCCAAGGGGTGGCTAGCGGGACCCCAGATACGCAGTATTTT.

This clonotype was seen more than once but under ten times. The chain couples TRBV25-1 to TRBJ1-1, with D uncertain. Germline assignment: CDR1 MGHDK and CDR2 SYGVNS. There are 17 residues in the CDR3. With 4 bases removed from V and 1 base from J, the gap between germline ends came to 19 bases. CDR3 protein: CASSGRRVSMRNTEAFF. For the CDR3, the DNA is TGTGCCAGCAGTGGAAGAAGGGTCTCCATGAGGAACACTGAAGCTTTCTTT.

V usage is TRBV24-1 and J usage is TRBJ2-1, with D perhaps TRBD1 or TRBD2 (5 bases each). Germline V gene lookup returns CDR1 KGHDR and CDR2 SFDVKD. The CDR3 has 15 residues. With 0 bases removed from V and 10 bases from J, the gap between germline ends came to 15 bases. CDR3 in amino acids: CATSDLREGKREQFF. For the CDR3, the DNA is TGTGCCACCAGTGATTTGCGTGAGGGGAAGCGGGAGCAGTTCTTC.

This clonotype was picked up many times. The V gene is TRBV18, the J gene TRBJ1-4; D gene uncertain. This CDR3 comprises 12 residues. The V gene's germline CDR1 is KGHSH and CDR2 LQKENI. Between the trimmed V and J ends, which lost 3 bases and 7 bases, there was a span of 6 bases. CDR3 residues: CASSPKREKLFF. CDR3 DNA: TGTGCCAGCTCACCTAAGCGTGAAAAACTGTTTTTT.

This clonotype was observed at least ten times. The DNA of the CDR3 is TGTGCCAGCAGCTTAGCGACAGGGTTGGATGAGCAGTTCTTC. This translates into CASSLATGLDEQFF. The chain employs TRBV7-9 and TRBJ2-1, with 7 bases that match TRBD1. V lost 0 bases, J lost 8 bases, and 4 bases stayed unmatched. The germline V gene encodes CDR1 SEHNR and CDR2 FQNEAQ (reference sequence). The CDR3 has 14 residues. The full variable domain, in which reference TRBV7-9 and TRBJ2-1 provide the parts outside the CDR3, is DTGVSQNPRHKITKRGQNVTFRCDPISEHNRLYWYRQTLGQGPEFLTYFQNEAQLEKSRLLSDRFSAERPKGSFSTLEIQRTEQGDSAMYLCASSLATGLDEQFFGPGTRLTVL.

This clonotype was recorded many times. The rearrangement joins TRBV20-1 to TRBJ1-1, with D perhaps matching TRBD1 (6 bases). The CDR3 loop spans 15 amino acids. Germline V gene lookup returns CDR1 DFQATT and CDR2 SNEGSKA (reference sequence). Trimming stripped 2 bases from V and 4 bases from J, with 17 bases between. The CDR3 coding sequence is TGCAGTGCTAGATCCCTCAGGGGCAGGGTCACTGAAGCTTTCTTT. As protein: CSARSLRGRVTEAFF.

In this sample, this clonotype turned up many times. CDR3 DNA sequence: TGCAGCGTGACAGATAACACTGAAGCTTTCTTT. This codes for CSVTDNTEAFF. The rearrangement joins TRBV29-1 to TRBJ1-1; tentative D call: TRBD1 (5 bases). CDR1 and CDR2 from the germline V gene are SQVTM and ANQGSEA. The CDR3 spans 11 residues. V lost 6 bases, J lost 2 bases, and 7 bases lay in between.

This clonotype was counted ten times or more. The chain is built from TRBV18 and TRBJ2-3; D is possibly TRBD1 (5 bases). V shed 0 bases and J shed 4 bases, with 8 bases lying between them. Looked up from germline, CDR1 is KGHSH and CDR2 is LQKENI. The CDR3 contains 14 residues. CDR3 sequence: CASSPPSGSDTQYF. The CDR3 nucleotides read TGTGCCAGCTCACCACCGTCAGGGTCAGATACGCAGTATTTT.

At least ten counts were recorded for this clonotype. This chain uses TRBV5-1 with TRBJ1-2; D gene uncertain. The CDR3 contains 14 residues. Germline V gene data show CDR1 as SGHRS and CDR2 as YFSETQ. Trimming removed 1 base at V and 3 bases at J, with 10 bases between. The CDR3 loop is CASSLIRSDYGYTF. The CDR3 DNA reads TGCGCCAGCAGCTTGATCCGGTCGGACTATGGCTACACCTTC.

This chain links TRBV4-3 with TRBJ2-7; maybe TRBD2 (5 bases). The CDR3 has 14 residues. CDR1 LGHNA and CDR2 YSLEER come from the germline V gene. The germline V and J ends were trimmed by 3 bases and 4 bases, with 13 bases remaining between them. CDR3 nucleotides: TGCGCCAGCAGCCAGAGCGGAGAATTATACGAGCAGTACTTC. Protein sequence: CASSQSGELYEQYF.

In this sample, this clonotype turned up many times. Here the CDR3 reads CASSPSGTHTGELFF. The CDR3 DNA is TGTGCCAGCAGTCCCTCAGGTACCCACACCGGGGAGCTGTTTTTT. V is TRBV2 and J is TRBJ2-2, with no clear D. Trimming pared 5 bases from V and 3 bases from J, leaving 13 bases between. This CDR3 has 15 residues. Germline V gene sequence: CDR1 SNHLY, CDR2 FYNNEI.

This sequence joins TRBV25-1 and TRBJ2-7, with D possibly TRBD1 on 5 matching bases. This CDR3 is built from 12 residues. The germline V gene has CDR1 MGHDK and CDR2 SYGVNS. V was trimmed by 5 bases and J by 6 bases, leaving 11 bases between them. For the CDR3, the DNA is TGTGCCAGCAGTTTAGGGGCGGTCGAGCAGTACTTC. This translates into CASSLGAVEQYF.

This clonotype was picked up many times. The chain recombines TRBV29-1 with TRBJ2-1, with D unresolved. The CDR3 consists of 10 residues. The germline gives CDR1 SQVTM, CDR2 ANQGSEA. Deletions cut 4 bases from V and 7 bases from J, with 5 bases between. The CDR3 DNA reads TGCAGCGTTGGGAGTAATGAGCAGTTCTTC. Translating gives CSVGSNEQFF.